This TCR beta chain stems from a study of blood T cell repertoires in COVID-19. The overall study: Collection of acute and convalescent COVID-19 samples took place in the United States, Italy and Spain. T cells, B-cell-depleted T cells, or PBMCs supplied cDNA or gDNA.

Trimming left V 7 bases short and J 4 bases short, with 11 bases between. CDR3 size: 13 residues. Germline CDR1 SEHNR, CDR2 FQNEAQ (reference sequence). This clone was recorded a few times. Original data processing: By means of reference gene primer amplification, nucleated cell counts were estimated. Clones were read by immunoSEQ multiplex PCR, and TCRdb kept only the in-frame ones, dropping some. V, J and clone size reflect that table, while D and trimming were determined from the DNA. Altogether 200,000 to 250,000 clones are present, around 86% being singletons, with the ten largest covering more than 8.5%. Patients of the Seattle cohort, enrolled during active infection, were followed longitudinally.

The TCR comes from a woman between 50 and 59 years old with COVID-19, enrolled during active disease. The sample consisted of peripheral blood. The chain uses TRBV7-9 and TRBJ1-5; D unresolved. This CDR3 is CASTPLRNQPQHF. DNA of the CDR3: TGTGCCAGCACTCCCTTGAGGAATCAGCCCCAGCATTTT.